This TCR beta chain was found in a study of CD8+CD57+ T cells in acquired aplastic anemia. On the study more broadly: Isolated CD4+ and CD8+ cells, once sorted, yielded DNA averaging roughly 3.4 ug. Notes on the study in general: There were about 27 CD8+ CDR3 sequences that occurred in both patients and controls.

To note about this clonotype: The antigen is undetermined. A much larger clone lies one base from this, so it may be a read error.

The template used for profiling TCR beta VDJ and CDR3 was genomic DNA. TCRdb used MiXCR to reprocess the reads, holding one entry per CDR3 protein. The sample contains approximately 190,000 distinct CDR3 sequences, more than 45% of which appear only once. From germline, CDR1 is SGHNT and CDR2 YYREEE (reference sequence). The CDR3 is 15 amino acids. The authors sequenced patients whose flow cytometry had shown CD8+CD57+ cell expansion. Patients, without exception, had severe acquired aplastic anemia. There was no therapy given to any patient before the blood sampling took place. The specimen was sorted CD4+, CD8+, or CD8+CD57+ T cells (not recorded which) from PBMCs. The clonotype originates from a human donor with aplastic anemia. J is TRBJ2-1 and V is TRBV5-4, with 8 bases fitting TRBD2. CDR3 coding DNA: TGTGCCAGCAGCTTGGGACTAGCGTTCTACAATGAGCGGTTCTTC. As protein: CASSLGLAFYNERFF.